The subject of this entry is one T cell receptor (beta chain). Original processing notes: Estimation of nucleated cell counts relied on the amplification of reference gene primers. Clones were sequenced by immunoSEQ multiplex PCR, and TCRdb holds only the in-frame ones, with some missing. V and J calls plus clone size are reproduced from that table; the DNA served to infer D and trimming. The table shows approximately 300,000 clones, with around 85% occurring only once. This record belongs to a study of blood T cell repertoires in COVID-19. Study-wide context: The study drew acute and convalescent COVID-19 samples from the United States, Italy and Spain. In each case, the material was cDNA or gDNA derived from T cells, B-cell-depleted T cells, or PBMCs.

V was shortened by 6 bases and J by 1 base, with 16 bases between the two germline ends. CDR1 and CDR2 (germline): MNHEY, SMNVEV (reference sequence). The CDR3 consists of 15 residues. The specimen sequenced was peripheral blood. This chain joins TRBV27 and TRBJ2-7; TRBD2 is a possible D gene (6 bases). This sequence originates from a human donor with COVID-19, enrolled during active disease. The donor label of this sample is uncertain. The DNA for the CDR3 is TGTGCCAGCAGATACGCGACTAGGGGATCCTACGAGCAGTACTTC. Its protein product is CASRYATRGSYEQYF.